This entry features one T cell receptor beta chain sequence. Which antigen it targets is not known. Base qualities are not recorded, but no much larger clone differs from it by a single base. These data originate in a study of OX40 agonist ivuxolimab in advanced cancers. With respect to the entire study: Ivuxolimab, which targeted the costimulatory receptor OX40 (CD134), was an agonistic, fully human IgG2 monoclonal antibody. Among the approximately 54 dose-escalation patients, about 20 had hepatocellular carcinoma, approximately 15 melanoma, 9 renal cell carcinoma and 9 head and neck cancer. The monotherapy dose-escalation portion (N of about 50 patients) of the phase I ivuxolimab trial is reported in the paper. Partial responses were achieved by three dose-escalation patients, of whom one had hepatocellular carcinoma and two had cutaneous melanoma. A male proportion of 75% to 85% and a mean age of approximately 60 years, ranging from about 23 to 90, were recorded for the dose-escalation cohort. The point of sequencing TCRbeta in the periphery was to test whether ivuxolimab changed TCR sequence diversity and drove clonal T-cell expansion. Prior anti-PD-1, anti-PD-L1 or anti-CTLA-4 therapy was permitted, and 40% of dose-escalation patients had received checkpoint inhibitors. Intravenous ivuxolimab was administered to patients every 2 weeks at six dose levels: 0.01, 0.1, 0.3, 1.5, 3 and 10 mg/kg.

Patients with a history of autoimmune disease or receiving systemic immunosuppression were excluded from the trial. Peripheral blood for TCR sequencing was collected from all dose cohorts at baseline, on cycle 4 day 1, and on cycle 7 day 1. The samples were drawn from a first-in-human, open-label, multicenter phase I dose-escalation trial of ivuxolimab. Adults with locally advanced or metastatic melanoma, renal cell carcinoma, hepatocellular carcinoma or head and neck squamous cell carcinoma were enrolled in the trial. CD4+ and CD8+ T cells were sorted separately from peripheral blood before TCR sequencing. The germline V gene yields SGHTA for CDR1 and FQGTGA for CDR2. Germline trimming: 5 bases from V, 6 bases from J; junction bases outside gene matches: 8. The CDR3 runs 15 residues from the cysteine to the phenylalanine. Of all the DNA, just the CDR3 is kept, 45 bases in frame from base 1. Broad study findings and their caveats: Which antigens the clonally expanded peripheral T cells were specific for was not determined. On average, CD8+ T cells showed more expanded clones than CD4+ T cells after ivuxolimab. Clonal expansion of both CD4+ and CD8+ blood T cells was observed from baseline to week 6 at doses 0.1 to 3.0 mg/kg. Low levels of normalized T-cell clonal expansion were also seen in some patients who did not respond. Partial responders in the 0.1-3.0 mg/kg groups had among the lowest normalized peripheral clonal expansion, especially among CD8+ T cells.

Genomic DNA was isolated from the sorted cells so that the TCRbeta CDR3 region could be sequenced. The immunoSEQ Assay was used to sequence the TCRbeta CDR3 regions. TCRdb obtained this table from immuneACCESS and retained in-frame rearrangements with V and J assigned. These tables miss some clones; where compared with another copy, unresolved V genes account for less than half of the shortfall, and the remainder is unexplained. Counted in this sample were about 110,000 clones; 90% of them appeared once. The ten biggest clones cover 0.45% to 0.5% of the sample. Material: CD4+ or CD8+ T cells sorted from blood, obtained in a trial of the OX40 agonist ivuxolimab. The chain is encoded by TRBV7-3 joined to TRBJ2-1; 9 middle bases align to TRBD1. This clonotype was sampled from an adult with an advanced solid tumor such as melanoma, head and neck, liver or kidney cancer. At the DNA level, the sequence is TGTGCCAGCAGCCGAGGACAGGGGACTTTCAATGAGCAGTTCTTC. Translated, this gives CASSRGQGTFNEQFF. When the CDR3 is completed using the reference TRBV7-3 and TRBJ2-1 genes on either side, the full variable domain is GAGVSQTPSNKVTEKGKYVELRCDPISGHTALYWYRQSLGQGPEFLIYFQGTGAADDSGLPNDRFFAVRPEGSVSTLKIQRTERGDSAVYLCASSRGQGTFNEQFFGPGTRLTVL.